This is a list of T cell receptor beta chains from one sample in a study of cytomegalovirus exposure and HLA in healthy donors. The table came from immunoSEQ multiplex PCR; TCRdb's copy has only in-frame clones and leaves some out. This table holds about 120,000 clones, over 70% found once. The specimen was PBMCs. The receptors shown here come from a woman aged 50 to 60 in good health and CMV-seronegative. The conserved cysteine and the conserved F or W are not part of the CDR3 here. Fields, in order: CDR3 length, V gene, J gene, clone size, CDR3 protein. The size entry is marked missing in some rows and otherwise reads once, few, many or a size class.

>11|TRBV30|TRBJ1-6|.
AWTRGAGSPLH
>12|TRBV29-1|TRBJ2-7|.
SVDLTGTDYEQY
>15|TRBV9|TRBJ2-7|.
ASSAEMGWDSYYEQY
>12|TRBV18|TRBJ2-7|.
ASSPFEGGHEQY
>12|TRBV4-3|TRBJ1-3|few
ASSQGGGFHTIY
>12|TRBV14|TRBJ2-1|few
AREGQGGYNEQF
>9|TRBV20-1|TRBJ2-1|.
SDTGTGTQF
>11|TRBV12-5|TRBJ1-1|.
ASGLDRGTEAF
>16|TRBV7-2|TRBJ2-2|.
ASSLGLARASHTGELF
>12|TRBV7-6|TRBJ1-2|few
ATETGGPNYGYT
>10|TRBV28|TRBJ1-6|.
ASSGGLGQLH
>9|TRBV6-4|TRBJ2-3|.
ASSVGDTQY
>11|TRBV29-1|TRBJ1-1|.
SVEGQGATEAF
>15|TRBV27|TRBJ1-2|.
ASSLRQIPQTHYGYT
>16|TRBV7-9|TRBJ2-5|.
SSSARPIFSGREETQY
>12|TRBV6-5|TRBJ2-1|.
ASSSLAGANEQF
>14|TRBV21-1|TRBJ2-2|.
ASSKVGRKNTGELF
>13|TRBV29-1|TRBJ2-3|once
SVAGGIMEGASMN
>13|TRBV4-1|TRBJ2-3|once
ASSQDWTVQDTQY
>12|TRBV9|TRBJ2-7|once
ASSERDSFYEQY
>14|TRBV13|TRBJ1-2|once
ASSLGGGAFDYGYT
>14|TRBV5-1|TRBJ2-7|.
ASSPILEGGSYEQY
>13|TRBV7-9|TRBJ1-1|.
SSSLRGGGREKAF
>13|TRBV2|TRBJ2-5|.
ASSDDRQGIQTQY
>14|TRBV4-3|TRBJ2-3|few
ASSLEPGLAGVEQY
>15|TRBV28|TRBJ1-3|.
ASSSGGTALSGNTIY
>13|TRBV2|TRBJ2-6|.
ASGQGAGGANVLT
>12|TRBV19|TRBJ1-1|.
ASSNDRSNTEAF
>14|TRBV30|TRBJ2-1|.
AWSVLSGSSYNEQF
>12|TRBV29-1|TRBJ2-1|once
SSLDRVSYNEQF
>15|TRBV7-2|TRBJ2-1|.
ASSLALAGGTYNEQF
>13|TRBV11-3|TRBJ2-5|.
ASSPDATSGSEQY
>14|TRBV28|TRBJ1-1|few
ASSFLRLRGNTEAF
>12|TRBV13|TRBJ2-7|.
ASSLIGMVHEQY
>16|TRBV4-1|TRBJ2-1|.
ASSQGLARDRGLRLQF
>13|TRBV6-5|TRBJ2-3|.
ASRETSGITDTQY
>10|TRBV28|TRBJ2-5|.
ASSFGLETQY
>13|TRBV27|.|.
ASSLGGGASYEQY
>12|TRBV5-4|TRBJ1-1|.
ASSFQGMNTEAF
>12|TRBV30|TRBJ2-3|.
AWSVVGAGDTQY
>13|TRBV28|TRBJ2-4|.
ASSLGAEWENIQY
>10|TRBV28|TRBJ1-2|once
ASRDINYGYT
>14|TRBV6-4|TRBJ2-7|.
ASSDPPPGYTYEQY
>12|TRBV7-9|TRBJ1-2|once
ASSWTGGFVGYT
>10|TRBV9|TRBJ2-2|.
ASSVGERELF
>11|TRBV11-2|TRBJ1-1|.
ASSFSKNGEAF
>11|TRBV28|TRBJ1-5|once
ASVPTGHQPQH
>15|TRBV7-9|TRBJ2-3|.
ASSLGGLAGVTDTQY
>12|TRBV5-6|TRBJ2-7|.
ASRLGQGLYEQY
>15|TRBV7-3|TRBJ2-2|.
ASSLLDSQYSTGELF
>10|TRBV7-2|TRBJ2-7|.
ASSSISYEQY
>12|TRBV28|TRBJ2-2|.
ASSFPTGARELF
>12|TRBV7-2|TRBJ2-5|.
ASKTATGVETQY